Listed here are 7 T cell receptor beta chains from one sample, sequenced in a study of T-cell reconstitution after alpha-beta-depleted transplantation in children. This sample's TCRbeta library carried unique molecular identifier barcodes. TCRdb re-called the PCR reads with MiXCR, one entry per CDR3 protein. Here the sample spans about 830,000 distinct CDR3 sequences, 16% being singletons. Sequencing used PBMCs, mostly from graft donor cells, obtained 360 days after TCRalphabeta/CD19-depleted stem cell transplant. Receptors were obtained from a male patient younger than 18 who had a stem cell transplant for acute lymphoblastic leukemia, so the T cells may come from the graft donor.

This clonotype was seen only a few times. This chain links TRBV27 with TRBJ2-1, with D possibly being TRBD2 (6 bases). The CDR3 is made up of 17 amino acids. V dropped 2 bases and J dropped 6 bases, with 20 bases sitting between them. Germline CDR1 reads MNHEY; CDR2 reads SMNVEV (reference sequence). This chain's CDR3 is CASSLGSPGTGSNEQFF. The CDR3 DNA follows: TGTGCCAGCAGTTTAGGTTCCCCCGGGACTGGATCCAATGAGCAGTTCTTC.

V gene TRBV12-3 or TRBV12-4 combines with J gene TRBJ1-5; tentative D call: TRBD1 (6 bases). Trimming left V 5 bases short and J 9 bases short, with 17 bases between. CDR3 length equals 14 residues. CDR3 in amino acids: CASSHTGQNSPQHF. CDR3 nucleotides: TGTGCCAGCAGTCATACAGGGCAAAATTCGCCCCAGCATTTT.

V usage is TRBV12-3 or TRBV12-4 and J usage is TRBJ2-2; 9 bases are a match to TRBD1. The ends lost 1 base at V and 3 bases at J; junction bases unmatched: 9. The CDR3 runs to 18 residues. This CDR3 reads CASSLEGQGWSDTGELFF. CDR3 bases: TGTGCCAGCAGTTTAGAGGGACAGGGTTGGTCGGACACCGGGGAGCTGTTTTTT.

This sequence joins TRBV19 and TRBJ1-5; D is unclear. With 0 bases removed from V and 2 bases from J, the gap between germline ends came to 11 bases. Germline CDR1 and CDR2: LNHDA and SQIVND (reference sequence). This CDR3 is built from 16 residues. CDR3 sequence (DNA): TGTGCCAGTAGTATAGAGGGCAGAGGAGGCAATCAGCCCCAGCATTTT. Protein: CASSIEGRGGNQPQHF.

This clonotype was detected a few times. The chain recombines TRBV12-3 or TRBV12-4 with TRBJ1-1; TRBD1 is a possible D gene (6 bases). With 5 bases removed from V and 5 bases from J, the gap between germline ends came to 18 bases. The CDR3 sequence is 15 residues long. The CDR3 loop reads CASSPQPGERTEAFF. CDR3 sequence (DNA): TGTGCCAGCAGTCCTCAGCCAGGGGAAAGAACTGAAGCTTTCTTT.

This clonotype was observed a single time. The chain links TRBV4-1 to TRBJ2-7; TRBD1 might be the D (5 bases). CDR3 length equals 16 residues. V lost 0 bases and J 3 bases, leaving 15 bases between the germline ends. CDR1 and CDR2 (germline): MGHRA, YSYEKL. CDR3 loop: CASSQDPTWTNYEQYF. CDR3 in DNA: TGCGCCAGCAGCCAAGATCCTACATGGACAAACTACGAGCAGTACTTC.

The V gene is TRBV7-3, the J gene TRBJ2-6; D is possibly TRBD1 (5 bases). V was clipped by 1 base and J by 0 bases, with 10 bases between them. CDR1 and CDR2 (germline): SGHTA, FQGTGA. The CDR3 totals 17 residues. In DNA, the CDR3 is TGTGCCAGCAGCTTAAATCCCGACAGCTCTGGGGCCAACGTCCTGACTTTC. As protein: CASSLNPDSSGANVLTF.